This T cell receptor beta chain is drawn from a study of blood T cells in healthy people across ages. Primed by a sample-barcoded 5' primer and a J-beta primer mix, a second PCR proceeded for 7 to 11 cycles. TCRdb re-derived calls from the 5' RACE reads in MiXCR, one entry per CDR3 protein. This sample yields 800,000 or so distinct CDR3 sequences, of which around a quarter are seen a single time; 3% to 4% belongs to the top ten. Germline CDR1 DFQATT, CDR2 SNEGSKA (reference sequence). The CDR3 is 16 amino acids. Points on this clonotype: The antigen remains unidentified.

Findings of the study overall: TCR beta diversity, measured per million T cells, fell in a roughly linear way with age.

These same records also appear under a second study, on T cells of mothers and their children. Per that paper: Three healthy Caucasian mothers gave samples, and so did their six children. Unrelated pairs and related pairs have their TCR recombination output shaped similarly by thymic selection.

V gene TRBV20-1 combines with J gene TRBJ2-5; TRBD2 agrees at 10 bases. The J call may be mistaken, given a closer DNA end match to TRBJ2-1. The source is a boy between 10 and 17 years old in good health. Sequenced sample: blood. The CDR3 sequence is CSARDGSGGHYNEQFF. The DNA for the CDR3 is TGCAGTGCTAGAGATGGTAGCGGGGGGCATTACAATGAGCAGTTCTTC.